The 32 T cell receptor beta chains below all came from one sample that was sequenced in a study of T cell repertoires in cytomegalovirus infection (dated by TCRdb to the late 2010s). Sequencing relied on an Illumina HiSeq 1500. TCRdb reprocessing: public reads trimmed at Q25 with fastp, clones called with MiXCR, in-frame beta chains kept. Rows merge per CDR3 protein into single entries with the most common DNA and genes. This sample gives approximately 630,000 distinct CDR3 sequences in total; 20% to 25% of them show up just once. Roughly 8% of the sample lies in the top ten. The sample taken for sequencing was CD8+ T cells from PBMCs. Receptor source: a human donor in good health (CMV status not recorded). Some clones in this sample may be carry-over from other donors' samples.

The rearrangement joins TRBV5-6 to TRBJ2-5; tentative D call: TRBD2 (6 bases). Germline V gene lookup returns CDR1 SGHDT and CDR2 YYEEEE. V was trimmed by 0 bases and J by 5 bases, leaving 17 bases between them. The CDR3 has 16 amino acids. The CDR3 spells CASSLALGEVRETQYF. The DNA of the CDR3 is TGTGCCAGCAGCTTGGCCCTGGGGGAGGTTCGGGAGACCCAGTACTTC.

The chain links TRBV15 to TRBJ2-1; D may be TRBD2 (5 bases). Germline V lookup: CDR1 LNHNV, CDR2 YYDKDF (reference sequence). The CDR3 loop spans 16 amino acids. V lost 2 bases and J lost 5, with 16 bases in between. The CDR3 protein is CATSRTPGPGNNEQFF. The CDR3 bases are TGTGCCACCAGCAGAACTCCCGGTCCCGGGAACAATGAGCAGTTCTTC.

The chain combines TRBV24-1 with TRBJ2-2; 8 bases agree with TRBD1. With V trimmed by 7 bases and J by 2 bases, 8 bases remained unmatched. This CDR3 region has 16 residues. Germline V gene lookup returns CDR1 KGHDR and CDR2 SFDVKD. The CDR3 coding sequence is TGTGCCACCAGCCCCGACAGGGGAAGAAACACCGGGGAGCTGTTTTTT. Amino acids: CATSPDRGRNTGELFF.

CDR3 sequence reads: CATKVGGTYNEQFF. CDR3 nucleotide sequence: TGTGCCACCAAAGTGGGGGGGACTTACAATGAGCAGTTCTTC. This chain connects TRBV7-4 to TRBJ2-1, with 7 bases that match TRBD2. The germline V gene encodes CDR1 SGHVT and CDR2 SQSDAQ. The trim removed 10 bases at V and 4 bases at J, leaving 10 bases unmatched. The CDR3 covers 14 residues.

This clonotype was counted at least ten times. The rearrangement joins TRBV7-2 to TRBJ2-7; TRBD2 aligns across 13 bases. CDR1 and CDR2 (germline): SGHTA, FQGNSA. V gave up 5 bases and J gave up 0 bases; unmatched junction bases: 13. The CDR3 is 19 residues long. The CDR3 reads CASSAGLAGAFRSSYEQYF. The CDR3 DNA is TGTGCCAGCAGCGCCGGACTAGCGGGGGCCTTTAGGAGCTCCTACGAGCAGTACTTC.

In its sample, this clonotype was seen a few times. The rearrangement links TRBV12-3 or TRBV12-4 to TRBJ1-2; 8 bases agree with TRBD1. CDR3 size: 15 residues. Trimming cost V 6 bases and J 6 bases; bases outside gene matches: 12. The CDR3 sequence: CASSPSGRGRDGYTF. In nucleotides, the CDR3 is TGTGCCAGCAGCCCCTCAGGCAGGGGGCGAGATGGCTACACCTTC.

This clonotype was detected only a few times. The V call is TRBV12-3 or TRBV12-4, the J call TRBJ1-3; no reliable D call. Trimming shortened V by 2 bases and J by 5 bases, and 16 bases separated the two germline ends. The CDR3 runs 16 residues. Here the CDR3 reads CASSLIQDLWRNTIYF. The CDR3 DNA is TGTGCCAGCAGTTTAATCCAGGACCTCTGGAGAAACACCATATATTTT.

This clonotype was counted many times. The rearrangement uses TRBV12-3 or TRBV12-4 and TRBJ1-1, with D maybe TRBD1 (5 bases). Deletions cut 7 bases from V and 10 bases from J, with 16 bases between. This CDR3 region has 12 residues. This CDR3 is CASTDSRSLAFF. The CDR3 DNA sequence: TGTGCCAGCACTGACAGTCGTTCTTTAGCTTTCTTT.

The chain combines TRBV6-2 or TRBV6-3 with TRBJ1-1; the match to TRBD1 covers 8 bases. The V and J ends lost 4 bases and 0 bases, in that order; junction bases with no gene match: 7. CDR1 is MNHEY and CDR2 is SVGEGT in the germline V gene. The CDR3 length is 16 residues. The CDR3, as DNA: TGTGCCAGCAGTTCCACAGGGGGAGTGCTGAACACTGAAGCTTTCTTT. Residues: CASSSTGGVLNTEAFF.

The chain combines TRBV28 with TRBJ2-7, with 9 bases matching TRBD1. Germline values: CDR1 MDHEN, CDR2 SYDVKM. V shed 4 bases, J shed 5 bases, and the junction held 12 bases outside the gene matches. This CDR3 comprises 16 residues. CDR3 amino acids: CASSSGTGSDQNEQYV. CDR3 nucleotides: TGTGCCAGCAGTTCCGGGACAGGGAGTGATCAAAACGAGCAGTACGTC.

This chain uses TRBV13 with TRBJ2-1; 12 bases fit TRBD2. The CDR3 has 14 amino acids. CDR1 and CDR2 (germline): PRHDT, FYEKMQ (reference sequence). V gave up 4 bases and J gave up 8 bases; unmatched junction bases: 3. CDR3 region: CASSSTSGGHEQFF. DNA of the CDR3: TGTGCCAGCAGCTCGACTAGCGGGGGCCATGAGCAGTTCTTC. The full variable domain, rest sourced from reference TRBV13 and TRBJ2-1, is AAGVIQSPRHLIKEKRETATLKCYPIPRHDTVYWYQQGPGQDPQFLISFYEKMQSDKGSIPDRFSAQQFSDYHSELNMSSLELGDSALYFCASSSTSGGHEQFFGPGTRLTVL.

The chain is built from TRBV6-1 and TRBJ2-1; 7 bases map to TRBD1. This CDR3 spans 15 amino acids. Germline trimming cut 1 base from V and 3 bases from J; bases unmatched to any gene: 3. CDR1 and CDR2 (germline): MNHNS, SASEGT. CDR3 nucleotide sequence: TGTGCCAGCAGTGAAGGTGACAGGGTCTACAATGAGCAGTTCTTC. The encoded protein is CASSEGDRVYNEQFF.

This clonotype showed up many times. This chain uses TRBV7-6 with TRBJ2-7; TRBD1 matches 9 bases. Looked up from germline, CDR1 is SGHVS and CDR2 is FNYEAQ. The CDR3 length is 15 residues. The ends lost 5 bases at V and 3 bases at J; junction bases unmatched: 8. DNA for the CDR3: TGTGCCAGCAGCGCAATAAGGGACAGGGTCTACGAGCAGTACTTC. It encodes CASSAIRDRVYEQYF.

This clonotype was detected a few times. An end of the junction does not agree with germline; a read error may underlie this. The chain is built from TRBV15 and TRBJ1-1, with D tentatively TRBD1 (5 bases). Germline values: CDR1 LNHNV, CDR2 YYDKDF (reference sequence). The CDR3 covers 13 residues. The CDR3 DNA is TGTGCCACCAGCAGTCATCGGGGCACTGAGGCTTTCTTT. It yields the protein CATSSHRGTEAFF.

There are many counts of this clonotype. J is TRBJ2-1 and V is TRBV7-2, with 7 bases lining up with TRBD2. Germline assignment: CDR1 SGHTA and CDR2 FQGNSA. V shed 5 bases and J 7 bases; nucleotides not matched to a gene: 11. The CDR3 consists of 15 residues. In DNA, the CDR3 is TGTGCCAGCAGCGACCTAGCGGAGAGTAGGAATGAGCAGTTCTTC. This translates into CASSDLAESRNEQFF. The whole variable domain, filled in from reference TRBV7-2 and TRBJ2-1, reads GAGVSQSPSNKVTEKGKDVELRCDPISGHTALYWYRQSLGQGLEFLIYFQGNSAPDKSGLPSDRFSAERTGGSVSTLTIQRTQQEDSAVYLCASSDLAESRNEQFFGPGTRLTVL.

This clonotype was detected a few times. The chain joins TRBV20-1 to TRBJ2-3, with no clear D. The germline V gene encodes CDR1 DFQATT and CDR2 SNEGSKA (reference sequence). The V end lost 3 bases, the J end lost 5 bases, and 6 bases lay between the germline ends. CDR3 length: 11 residues. The CDR3 reads CSARREDTQYF. CDR3 in DNA: TGCAGTGCTAGGCGCGAAGATACGCAGTATTTT.

This clonotype came up many times. The chain's CDR3 is CASSLVRDSQETQYF. The DNA for the CDR3 is TGTGCCAGCAGCTTAGTCAGGGACTCTCAAGAGACCCAGTACTTC. This chain links TRBV7-2 with TRBJ2-5; possible D gene TRBD2, 6 bases. V lost 1 base and J lost 2, with 11 bases in between. Germline CDR1 reads SGHTA; CDR2 reads FQGNSA. The CDR3 covers 15 residues.

This clonotype was observed a few times. The chain is built from TRBV7-6 and TRBJ2-7; the match to TRBD1 covers 8 bases. J lost 4 bases, V lost 6 bases, and 5 bases had no gene match. Germline V gene lookup returns CDR1 SGHVS and CDR2 FNYEAQ. The CDR3 runs to 13 residues. CDR3 sequence: CASSHRQGYEQYF. Here the CDR3 DNA reads TGTGCCAGCAGTCATCGACAGGGGTACGAGCAGTACTTC.

There are many counts of this clonotype. V gene TRBV7-2 combines with J gene TRBJ1-6; 8 bases agree with TRBD1. CDR3 length: 15 residues. The V segment lost 4 bases and the J segment 10 bases; nucleotides outside the gene matches: 9. CDR1 is SGHTA and CDR2 is FQGNSA in the germline V gene. The CDR3 DNA sequence: TGTGCCAGCAGCTCCGCCGGGACAGGACCCTCACCCCTCCACTTT. This gives the protein CASSSAGTGPSPLHF.

This clonotype was picked up many times. This chain joins TRBV7-9 and TRBJ2-5; either TRBD1 or TRBD2 may fit D (5 bases each). Germline V gene data show CDR1 as SEHNR and CDR2 as FQNEAQ (reference sequence). The CDR3 covers 16 residues. Trimming shortened V by 5 bases and J by 2 bases, and 18 bases separated the two germline ends. This chain's CDR3 is CASSRRGAAAQETQYF. Written as DNA, the CDR3 is TGTGCCAGCAGCCGAAGAGGGGCGGCAGCACAAGAGACCCAGTACTTC.

In this sample, this clonotype turned up once. V is TRBV5-8 and J is TRBJ2-1, with D unclear. The germline V gene has CDR1 SGHTS and CDR2 YDEGEE. CDR3 length: 13 residues. With 1 base removed from V and 5 bases from J, the gap between germline ends came to 7 bases. The CDR3 DNA reads TGTGCCAGCAGCTTGATGCCCAACAATGAGCAGTTCTTC. Amino acids: CASSLMPNNEQFF.

In its sample, this clonotype was seen once. Compared with germline, one end of the junction differs, possibly owing to a read error. The chain links TRBV5-6 to TRBJ2-3, with 10 bases aligning to TRBD2. This CDR3 spans 14 amino acids. The germline CDR1 and CDR2 sequences are SGHDT and YYEEEE. CDR3 sequence (DNA): TGTGTCAGCTTAGCGGGGGGCTTAACAGATACGCAGTATTTT. Amino acids: CVSLAGGLTDTQYF.

The table lists this clonotype with many counts. The chain joins TRBV7-6 to TRBJ1-1; unclear D gene. This CDR3 has 15 residues. V gave up 2 bases and J gave up 5 bases, with 15 bases separating them. Germline CDR1 reads SGHVS; CDR2 reads FNYEAQ. The CDR3 region is CASSLKDSPSTEAFF. In DNA form, the CDR3 reads TGTGCCAGCAGCTTAAAAGATTCCCCCTCAACTGAAGCTTTCTTT.

Only one count was recorded for this clonotype. The chain carries TRBV10-3 and TRBJ1-2; 7 bases align to TRBD1. CDR3 size: 19 residues. J lost 4 bases, V lost 4 bases, and 21 bases had no gene match. The V gene's germline CDR1 is ENHRY and CDR2 SYGVKD. CDR3 in DNA: TGTGCCATCAGTGTCACCATACGGGACAGCCACGGAGAATTCTATGGCTACACCTTC. It specifies CAISVTIRDSHGEFYGYTF.

This clonotype was seen many times. The V call is TRBV20-1, the J call TRBJ1-1; 9 bases agree with TRBD1. The CDR3 has 15 amino acids. Germline CDR1 and CDR2: DFQATT and SNEGSKA (reference sequence). J was trimmed by 7 bases and V by 6 bases; bases with no gene match: 15. CDR3 in DNA: TGCAGTGCCCCGGACAGGGGAGGCCGGGGGGTTGAAGCTTTCTTT. The encoded protein is CSAPDRGGRGVEAFF.

This clonotype came up a few times. The chain combines TRBV4-3 with TRBJ1-2; D might be TRBD1 (6 bases). V was shortened by 3 bases and J by 3 bases, with 14 bases between the two germline ends. CDR3 size: 15 residues. CDR1 and CDR2 (germline): LGHNA, YSLEER. CDR3 region: CASSQGAKIDYGYTF. The CDR3 DNA sequence: TGCGCCAGCAGCCAGGGGGCCAAGATAGACTATGGCTACACCTTC.

The rearrangement joins TRBV18 to TRBJ1-1; D is possibly TRBD1 (5 bases). V lost 3 bases, J lost 1 base, and 12 bases lay in between. Germline assignment: CDR1 KGHSH and CDR2 LQKENI. There are 15 residues in the CDR3. The CDR3 loop is CASSPWDPGNTEAFF. CDR3 coding DNA: TGTGCCAGCTCACCTTGGGACCCCGGGAACACTGAAGCTTTCTTT. The full variable domain, with the rest looked up from reference TRBV18 and TRBJ1-1, is NAGVMQNPRHLVRRRGQEARLRCSPMKGHSHVYWYRQLPEEGLKFMVYLQKENIIDESGMPKERFSAEFPKEGPSILRIQQVVRGDSAAYFCASSPWDPGNTEAFFGQGTRLTVV.

This clonotype was observed once. One end of the junction varies from germline; a read error may be responsible. The J gene is TRBJ1-4, the V gene TRBV20-1; D gene uncertain. The CDR3 contains 11 residues. The V gene's germline CDR1 is DFQATT and CDR2 SNEGSKA (reference sequence). The chain's CDR3 is CSASGEEKLFF. For the CDR3, the DNA is TGCAGTGCTAGTGGAGAGGAAAAACTGTTTTTC.

This clonotype has a count of ten or more. V gene TRBV6-6 combines with J gene TRBJ2-2; no definite D call. The CDR3 sequence is 17 residues long. CDR1 is MNHNY and CDR2 is SVGAGI in the germline V gene (reference sequence). Trimming took off 0 bases at V and 3 bases at J, with 14 bases between the two ends. The CDR3 DNA is TGTGCCAGCAGTTACTCATCGGGTCCCAAGTACACCGGGGAGCTGTTTTTT. Translation: CASSYSSGPKYTGELFF.

J is TRBJ1-2 and V is TRBV20-1; TRBD1 agrees at 8 bases. Trimming cost V 6 bases and J 3 bases; bases outside gene matches: 6. Germline V gives CDR1 DFQATT, CDR2 SNEGSKA (reference sequence). The CDR3 spans 13 residues. CDR3 residues: CSALTGEDYGYTF. The CDR3 DNA reads TGCAGTGCGCTGACAGGGGAGGACTATGGCTACACCTTC.

The sample holds a few counts of this clonotype. The chain couples TRBV6-2 or TRBV6-3 to TRBJ2-1; D not certain. The CDR3 runs 11 residues. V was cut by 7 bases and J by 3 bases, with 4 bases left in between. Per germline, CDR1 MNHEY and CDR2 SVGEGT. The CDR3 here is CASTDYNEQFF. The CDR3 nucleotides read TGTGCCAGCACAGACTACAATGAGCAGTTCTTC.

This clonotype appeared many times. The genes are TRBV7-8 and TRBJ2-7; a possible D gene is TRBD1 (5 bases). The V gene lost 1 base and the J gene lost 4 bases, with 8 bases spanning the gap. The germline V gene has CDR1 SGHVS and CDR2 FQNEAQ. The CDR3 spans 13 residues. The CDR3 loop is CASSLGQLYEQYV. The CDR3 region has the DNA TGTGCCAGCAGCTTAGGACAGCTTTACGAGCAGTACGTC.